These T cell receptor beta chains were read from a single sample in a study of cytomegalovirus exposure and HLA in healthy donors. Data came from immunoSEQ multiplex PCR; TCRdb stores just in-frame clones and leaves some out. The data hold under 200,000 clones, with over 60% observed a single time. Sequenced material: PBMCs. These receptors came from a woman aged 30 to 39 in good health and CMV-seronegative. CDR3s include the opening cysteine and the closing phenylalanine or tryptophan. D genes are given only for firm matches. Clone size is stated in some rows and not others, as once, few, many or a class when expanded.

j_call | d_call | clone_size | v_call | cdr3_aa | cdr3_nt
TRBJ1-2 | NA | NA | TRBV7-6 | CASSLRDGHKYGYTF | TGTGCCAGCAGCCTCAGAGATGGGCATAAGTATGGCTACACCTTC
TRBJ2-2 | TRBD1 | NA | TRBV5-6 | CASKLGQGDTGELFF | TGTGCCAGCAAATTGGGGCAGGGGGACACCGGGGAGCTGTTTTTT
TRBJ1-2 | NA | NA | TRBV4-1 | CASSQALGVISIYGYPF | TGCGCCAGCAGCCAAGCTCTAGGGGTCATATCTATTTATGGCTACCCCTTC
TRBJ1-4 | TRBD1 | NA | TRBV7-6 | CASSLAPGQSNEKLFF | TGTGCCAGCAGCTTAGCTCCGGGACAGAGTAATGAAAAACTGTTTTTT
TRBJ1-2 | TRBD1 | NA | TRBV7-9 | CASSRGTGRNGYTF | TGTGCCAGCAGCCGGGGGACAGGGCGAAACGGCTACACCTTC
TRBJ2-7 | NA | NA | TRBV7-9 | CASSLDSGDEQYF | TGTGCCAGCAGCTTAGACAGTGGCGACGAGCAGTACTTC
TRBJ1-5 | NA | NA | TRBV10-3 | CAISESVRQSPQHF | TGTGCCATCAGTGAGTCGGTGCGGCAATCACCCCAGCATTTT
TRBJ1-1 | NA | NA | TRBV27 | CASSALGLTEAFF | TGTGCCAGCAGTGCGCTGGGGCTGACTGAAGCTTTCTTT
TRBJ1-6 | NA | few | TRBV7-9 | CASSLGSSYNSPLHF | TGTGCCAGCAGCTTAGGCAGCTCCTATAATTCACCCCTCCACTTT
TRBJ2-7 | TRBD1 | NA | TRBV6-1 | CASSGRSGQSYEQYF | TGTGCCAGCAGTGGGCGATCGGGACAGTCCTACGAGCAGTACTTC
TRBJ1-2 | NA | NA | TRBV18 | CASSPPGNYGYTF | TGTGCCAGCTCACCCCCAGGGAACTATGGCTACACCTTC
TRBJ1-4 | NA | NA | TRBV5-6 | CASSLWRARPNEKLFF | TGTGCCAGCAGCTTATGGCGGGCCAGACCTAATGAAAAACTGTTTTTT
TRBJ2-5 | NA | NA | TRBV11-2 | CASSRGASLETQYF | TGTGCCAGCTCTCGGGGGGCGAGCTTGGAGACCCAGTACTTC
TRBJ1-1 | NA | NA | TRBV19 | CASWGPTLANTEAFF | TGTGCCAGCTGGGGCCCCACCCTTGCGAACACTGAAGCTTTCTTT
TRBJ2-1 | TRBD2 | NA | TRBV7-7 | CASSLTTSGSYNEQFF | TGTGCTAGCAGCTTGACGACTAGCGGGAGCTACAATGAGCAGTTCTTC
TRBJ2-7 | TRBD2 | NA | TRBV5-1 | CASSTGTSGTDGAYEQYF | TGCGCCAGCAGCACCGGGACTAGCGGGACTGACGGGGCCTACGAGCAGTACTTC
TRBJ2-7 | TRBD2 | NA | TRBV6-5 | CASTNLAGAGNEQYF | TGTGCCAGCACCAACCTAGCGGGAGCTGGTAACGAGCAGTACTTC
TRBJ1-4 | TRBD1 | NA | TRBV9 | CASSVGQGARGANEKLFF | TGTGCCAGCAGCGTGGGACAGGGGGCGAGGGGAGCTAATGAAAAACTGTTTTTT
TRBJ2-1 | TRBD2 | NA | TRBV9 | CASSAGLADFYEQFF | TGTGCCAGCAGCGCGGGACTAGCGGATTTCTATGAGCAGTTCTTC
TRBJ2-1 | TRBD2 | NA | TRBV19 | CASSIVGLAGDEQFF | TGTGCCAGTAGTATAGTTGGACTAGCGGGAGATGAGCAGTTCTTC
TRBJ2-7 | TRBD1 | NA | TRBV5-6 | CASSLAGTAPYEQYF | TGTGCCAGCAGCTTGGCCGGGACAGCTCCCTACGAGCAGTACTTC
TRBJ2-1 | TRBD2 | NA | TRBV4-2 | CASSQGGGLDEQFF | TGTGCCAGCAGCCAAGGGGGAGGACTAGACGAGCAGTTCTTC
TRBJ2-7 | NA | NA | TRBV20-1 | CSATPDYEQYF | TGCAGTGCTACCCCAGACTACGAGCAGTACTTC
TRBJ1-5 | TRBD1 | NA | TRBV27 | CASSLGQQNQPQHF | TGTGCCAGCAGCCTGGGACAGCAAAATCAGCCCCAGCATTTT
TRBJ1-5 | TRBD1 | few | TRBV28 | CASRSQGAGNQPQHF | TGTGCCAGCAGATCTCAGGGGGCTGGCAATCAGCCCCAGCATTTT
TRBJ2-4 | NA | few | TRBV5-1 | CASSPGSLAKNIQYF | TGCGCCAGCAGCCCAGGATCACTAGCCAAAAACATTCAGTACTTC
TRBJ2-1 | NA | NA | TRBV19 | CASSWRLGYNEQFF | TGTGCCAGTAGTTGGAGGCTCGGTTACAATGAGCAGTTCTTC